This TCR beta chain was recovered during a study of cytomegalovirus exposure and HLA in healthy donors. Points from the study as a whole: A list of roughly 160 TCR beta chains associated with cytomegalovirus was given. Researchers reported in a later analysis that a missense DCLRE1C variant was tied to TCR beta V- and J-gene trimming.

Donors likely had unrecorded immune exposures despite being nominally healthy when sampled. PCR amplification relied on 60 Vbeta primers (plus 13 Jbeta primers). The assay was immunoSEQ multiplex PCR, and TCRdb's table has in-frame clones only and misses some. The table records about 250,000 clones, under 80% of them present only once. Germline values: CDR1 SNHLY, CDR2 FYNNEI. V trimming: 2 bases; J trimming: 8 bases; junction bases outside the gene matches: 9. The CDR3 covers 17 residues. This clone was seen just once. Its target is unknown. Material for sequencing was PBMCs. The TCR originated in a female donor in good health and CMV-seronegative. This rearrangement joins TRBV2 to TRBJ2-1, with 13 nucleotides matching TRBD2. The CDR3 DNA sequence: TGTGCCAGCAGTGAAACTAAAGGACTAGCGGGAGTTGATGAGCAGTTCTTC. This encodes CASSETKGLAGVDEQFF.